What follows are 14 T cell receptor beta chains derived from one specimen sequenced in a study of control samples from healthy donors and cancer patients. Profiled with immunoSEQ multiplex PCR; TCRdb holds only in-frame clones, not every one. This sample carries roughly 150,000 clones, around nine tenths of them seen once, and the ten largest clones take about 1.7%. Material for sequencing was blood. The receptors shown here come from a man between 18 and 29 years old in good health.

V is TRBV10-3 and J is TRBJ2-3; 7 bases align to TRBD1. Germline trimming cut 0 bases from V and 4 bases from J; bases unmatched to any gene: 1. The CDR3 sequence is 14 residues long. The germline V gene encodes CDR1 ENHRY and CDR2 SYGVKD. The CDR3 DNA sequence: TGTGCCATCAGTGAGTCCCAGGGGGCAGATACGCAGTATTTT. Translating gives CAISESQGADTQYF.

This rearrangement joins TRBV28 to TRBJ1-4; D ambiguous. CDR3 length: 14 amino acids. Germline CDR1 and CDR2: MDHEN and SYDVKM. Deletions cut 2 bases from V and 0 bases from J, with 4 bases between. The chain's CDR3 is CASSLSATNEKLFF. CDR3 bases: TGTGCCAGCAGTTTAAGTGCAACTAATGAAAAACTGTTTTTT.

V gene TRBV12-3 or TRBV12-4 combines with J gene TRBJ2-3, with no clear D. CDR3 length: 12 amino acids. Deletions cut 6 bases from V and 4 bases from J, with 8 bases between. The CDR3 is CASSPLSDTQYF. As DNA, the CDR3 is TGTGCCAGCAGCCCCTTATCAGATACGCAGTATTTT.

This rearrangement joins TRBV29-1 to TRBJ2-7, with D possibly matching TRBD2 (6 bases). Trimming took off 3 bases at V and 4 bases at J, with 13 bases between the two ends. The CDR3 is 13 amino acids. Germline-derived CDR1 and CDR2 are SQVTM and ANQGSEA. In nucleotides, the CDR3 is TGCAGCGTTGAGGGGGGAGGACGTTACGAGCAGTACTTC. It yields the protein CSVEGGGRYEQYF.

The CDR3 protein is CASSLDSTPDTQYF. The CDR3 region has the DNA TGTGCCAGCAGCTTAGACAGCACCCCAGATACGCAGTATTTT. V is TRBV7-2 and J is TRBJ2-3; D not certain. Germline V lookup: CDR1 SGHTA, CDR2 FQGNSA. With 1 base removed from V and 4 bases from J, the gap between germline ends came to 9 bases. The CDR3 is made up of 14 amino acids.

The CDR3 here is CASSPHGKLNTEAFF. The DNA of the CDR3 is TGCGCCAGCAGTCCCCATGGTAAACTTAACACTGAAGCTTTCTTT. The chain links TRBV10-2 to TRBJ1-1; D unclear. V dropped 5 bases and J dropped 2 bases, with 15 bases sitting between them. Germline CDR1 WSHSY, CDR2 SAAADI. The CDR3 has 15 amino acids.

The chain recombines TRBV18 with TRBJ2-5; 9 bases match TRBD1. V lost 6 bases and J lost 5; bases outside the gene matches: 10. Germline CDR1 KGHSH, CDR2 LQKENI. The CDR3 covers 15 residues. CDR3 sequence (DNA): TGTGCCAGCTCTTCAAGACAGGGGGTACAGGAGACCCAGTACTTC. Its translation: CASSSRQGVQETQYF.

The J gene is TRBJ1-4, the V gene TRBV5-7; no clear D gene. TRBV5-7 carries the ORF label, with uncertain function. With 0 bases removed from V and 5 bases from J, the gap between germline ends came to 8 bases. The CDR3 sequence is 14 residues long. DNA of the CDR3: TGTGCCAGCAGCTTGGCCCTAGGGAATGAAAAACTGTTTTTT. Protein: CASSLALGNEKLFF.

Comment on this clone: An end of the junction differs from the germline gene, which may be a read error. The identical CDR3 is also encoded by other nucleotide sequences in the sample. This chain connects TRBV3-1 (or the pseudogene TRBV3-2) to TRBJ2-2; D is undetermined. The germline V gene has CDR1 LGHDT and CDR2 YNNKEL (reference sequence). The CDR3 is 13 amino acids. In DNA, the CDR3 is TGTGCCAGCATTGAGACGAACACTGGGGAGCTGTTTTTT. It translates to CASIETNTGELFF.

This chain connects TRBV6-5 to TRBJ1-2, with a weak D call TRBD1 (6 bases). V was trimmed by 7 bases and J by 5 bases, leaving 8 bases between them. The CDR3 has 11 amino acids. The germline V gene encodes CDR1 MNHEY and CDR2 SVGAGI. The CDR3 protein is CASTQGYGYTF. Written as DNA, the CDR3 is TGTGCCAGCACTCAGGGGTATGGCTACACCTTC.

This clone was recorded a few times. The CDR3 protein is CSVRTRNTGELFF. The CDR3 nucleotides are TGCAGCGTTCGGACAAGGAACACCGGGGAGCTGTTTTTT. The chain is built from TRBV29-1 and TRBJ2-2, with D maybe TRBD1 (5 bases). The CDR3 contains 13 residues. Germline V gives CDR1 SQVTM, CDR2 ANQGSEA. V shed 5 bases and J shed 1 base, with 8 bases lying between them.

The DNA for the CDR3 is TGTGCCAGCAGCTACCGGACAGGGGGCGCCGTTGAAGCTTTCTTT. It specifies CASSYRTGGAVEAFF. V and J are TRBV7-2 and TRBJ1-1, with 11 bases lining up with TRBD1. V lost 4 bases to trimming and J lost 7 bases; unmatched junction nucleotides: 8. CDR3 size: 15 residues. CDR1 SGHTA and CDR2 FQGNSA come from the germline V gene. Based on the CDR3 plus reference TRBV7-2 and TRBJ1-1, the full variable domain is GAGVSQSPSNKVTEKGKDVELRCDPISGHTALYWYRQSLGQGLEFLIYFQGNSAPDKSGLPSDRFSAERTGGSVSTLTIQRTQQEDSAVYLCASSYRTGGAVEAFFGQGTRLTVV.

Judged by abundance, this clone is medium-sized. The V call is TRBV7-3, the J call TRBJ1-6; 7 bases fit TRBD1. CDR3 size: 15 residues. J was trimmed by 9 bases and V by 5 bases; bases with no gene match: 10. Germline assignment: CDR1 SGHTA and CDR2 FQGTGA. This CDR3 is CASSRQGGWGSPLHF. For the CDR3, the DNA is TGTGCCAGCAGCCGCCAGGGGGGCTGGGGTTCACCCCTCCACTTT.

The chain recombines TRBV12-3 or TRBV12-4 with TRBJ1-1; a possible D gene is TRBD1 (5 bases). V lost 6 bases, J lost 7 bases, and 9 bases lay in between. The CDR3 consists of 11 residues. The CDR3 nucleotides are TGTGCCAGCAGGGGGGACGTTGAAGCTTTCTTT. Translation: CASRGDVEAFF.